This TCR beta chain was recovered during a study of T cells after yellow fever vaccination. Across the study: Libraries from low-cell-number fractions were prepared with the SMART-Seq v4 Ultra Low Input RNA kit.

General study findings and limits: The secondary T-cell response peaked on day 5, not day 15, but was weaker.

Making TCR cDNA involved 5'RACE template switching, which added UMIs and a universal primer site. Via MiXCR, TCRdb re-called the 5' RACE reads, giving one row per CDR3 protein. This table holds about 340,000 distinct CDR3 sequences, 3% to 4.5% found once. The CDR3 sequence is 14 residues long. Trimming removed 2 bases from V and 2 bases from J, with 9 bases in between. CDR1 is SGHTA, CDR2 FQGNSA, per germline. This clonotype was observed at least ten times. Its specificity is not known. The rearrangement links TRBV7-2 to TRBJ2-5; perhaps TRBD2 as D (5 bases). Sequencing used PBMCs, obtained 5 days after the yellow fever booster vaccination. This clonotype originated in a man aged 18 to 30 who received the YFV17D yellow fever vaccine. The CDR3 coding sequence is TGTGCCAGCAGCTTAAGCAGCGGACAAGAGACCCAGTACTTC. Protein: CASSLSSGQETQYF.